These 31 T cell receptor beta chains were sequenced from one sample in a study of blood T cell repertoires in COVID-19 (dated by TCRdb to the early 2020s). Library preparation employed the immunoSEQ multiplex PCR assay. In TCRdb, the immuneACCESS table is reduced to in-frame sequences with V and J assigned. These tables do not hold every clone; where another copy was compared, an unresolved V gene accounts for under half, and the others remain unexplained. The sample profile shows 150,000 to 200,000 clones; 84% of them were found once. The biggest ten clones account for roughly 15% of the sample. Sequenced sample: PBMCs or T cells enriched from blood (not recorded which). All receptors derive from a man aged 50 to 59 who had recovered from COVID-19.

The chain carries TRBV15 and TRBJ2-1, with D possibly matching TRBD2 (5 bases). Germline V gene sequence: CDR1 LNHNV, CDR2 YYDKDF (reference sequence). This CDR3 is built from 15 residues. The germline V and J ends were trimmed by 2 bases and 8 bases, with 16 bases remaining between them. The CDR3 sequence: CATSRRLGELDEQFF. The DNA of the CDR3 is TGTGCCACCAGCAGACGCCTTGGGGAGTTAGATGAGCAGTTCTTC.

The chain's CDR3 is CASSPGQGRGKGTEAFF. The CDR3 DNA reads TGTGCCAGCAGCCCCGGACAGGGGAGGGGTAAGGGAACTGAAGCTTTCTTT. J is TRBJ1-1 and V is TRBV7-2; 9 nucleotides line up with TRBD1. This CDR3 spans 17 amino acids. Germline V lookup: CDR1 SGHTA, CDR2 FQGNSA. V shed 5 bases, J shed 5 bases, and the junction held 15 bases outside the gene matches.

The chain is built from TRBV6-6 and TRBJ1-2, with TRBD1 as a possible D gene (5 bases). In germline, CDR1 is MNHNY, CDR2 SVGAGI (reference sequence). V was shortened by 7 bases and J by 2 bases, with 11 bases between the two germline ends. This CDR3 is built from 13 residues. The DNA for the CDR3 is TGTGCCAGCATGACGACAGCGAACTATGGCTACACCTTC. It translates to CASMTTANYGYTF.

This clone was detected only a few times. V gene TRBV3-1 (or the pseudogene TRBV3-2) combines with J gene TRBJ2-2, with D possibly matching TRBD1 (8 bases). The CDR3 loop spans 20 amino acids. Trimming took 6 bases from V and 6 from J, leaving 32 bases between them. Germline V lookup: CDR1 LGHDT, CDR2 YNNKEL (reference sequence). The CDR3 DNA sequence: TGTGCCAGCAGTCGATCTCCAGGGGGCAGGGCTAGCGGCGTTCCCGGGGAGCTGTTTTTT. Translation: CASSRSPGGRASGVPGELFF.

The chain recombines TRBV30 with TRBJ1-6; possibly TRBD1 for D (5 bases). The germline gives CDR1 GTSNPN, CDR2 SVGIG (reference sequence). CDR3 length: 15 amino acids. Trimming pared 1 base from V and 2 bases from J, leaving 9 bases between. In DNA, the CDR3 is TGTGCCTGGAGTGGGCAGGGTACCTATAATTCACCCCTCCACTTT. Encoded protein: CAWSGQGTYNSPLHF.

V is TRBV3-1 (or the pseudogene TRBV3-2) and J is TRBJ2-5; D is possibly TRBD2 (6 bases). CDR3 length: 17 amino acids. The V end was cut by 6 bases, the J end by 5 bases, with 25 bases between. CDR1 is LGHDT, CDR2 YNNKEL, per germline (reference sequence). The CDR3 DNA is TGTGCCAGCAGGCGTTCGGGGGTCGTAGGGAGGCTGGAGACCCAGTACTTC. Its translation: CASRRSGVVGRLETQYF.

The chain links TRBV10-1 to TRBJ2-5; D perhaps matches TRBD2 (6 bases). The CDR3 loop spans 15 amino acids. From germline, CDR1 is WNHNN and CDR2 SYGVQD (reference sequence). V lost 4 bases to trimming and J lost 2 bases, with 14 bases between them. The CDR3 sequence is CASSAAASGQETQYF. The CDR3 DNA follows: TGCGCCAGCAGTGCCGCGGCCAGCGGGCAAGAGACCCAGTACTTC.

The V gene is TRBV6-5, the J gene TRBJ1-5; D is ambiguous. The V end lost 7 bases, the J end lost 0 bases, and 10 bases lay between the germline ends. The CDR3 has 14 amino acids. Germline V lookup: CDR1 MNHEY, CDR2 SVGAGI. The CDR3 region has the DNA TGTGCCAGCACCCTAGATGATAGCAATCAGCCCCAGCATTTT. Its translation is CASTLDDSNQPQHF.

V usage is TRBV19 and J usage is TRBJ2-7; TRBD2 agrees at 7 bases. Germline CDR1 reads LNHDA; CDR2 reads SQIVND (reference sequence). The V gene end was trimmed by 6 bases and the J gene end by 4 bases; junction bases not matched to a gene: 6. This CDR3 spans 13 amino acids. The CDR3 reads CASSVTSVYEQYF. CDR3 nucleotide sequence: TGTGCCAGTAGCGTAACTAGCGTGTACGAGCAGTACTTC.

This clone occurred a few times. The CDR3 loop reads CAWSVLKGTRSYEQYF. As DNA, the CDR3 is TGTGCCTGGAGTGTACTAAAGGGAACTAGGTCCTACGAGCAGTACTTC. The chain recombines TRBV30 with TRBJ2-7; TRBD2 might be the D (5 bases). CDR1 and CDR2 (germline): GTSNPN, SVGIG (reference sequence). V was trimmed by 0 bases and J by 1 base, leaving 16 bases between them. The length of the CDR3 is 16 residues.

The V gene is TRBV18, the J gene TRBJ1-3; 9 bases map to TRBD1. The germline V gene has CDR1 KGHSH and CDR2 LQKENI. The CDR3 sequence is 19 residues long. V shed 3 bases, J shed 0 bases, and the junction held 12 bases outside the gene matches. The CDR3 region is CASSPRTGVLTSSGNTIYF. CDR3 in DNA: TGTGCCAGCTCACCCAGGACAGGGGTTCTCACTTCCTCTGGAAACACCATATATTTT.

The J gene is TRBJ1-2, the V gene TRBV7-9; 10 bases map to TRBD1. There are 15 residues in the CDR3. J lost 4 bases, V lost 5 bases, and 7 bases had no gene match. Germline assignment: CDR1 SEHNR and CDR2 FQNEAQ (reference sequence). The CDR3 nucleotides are TGTGCCAGCAGCACCAGGACAGGGGGTGTCTATGGCTACACCTTC. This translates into CASSTRTGGVYGYTF.

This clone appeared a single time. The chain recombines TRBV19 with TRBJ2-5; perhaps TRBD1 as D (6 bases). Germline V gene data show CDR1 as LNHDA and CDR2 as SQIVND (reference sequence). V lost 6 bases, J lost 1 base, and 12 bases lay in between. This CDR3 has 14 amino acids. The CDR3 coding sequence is TGTGCCAGTAGCTTCCGGGACACCCAAGAGACCCAGTACTTC. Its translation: CASSFRDTQETQYF.

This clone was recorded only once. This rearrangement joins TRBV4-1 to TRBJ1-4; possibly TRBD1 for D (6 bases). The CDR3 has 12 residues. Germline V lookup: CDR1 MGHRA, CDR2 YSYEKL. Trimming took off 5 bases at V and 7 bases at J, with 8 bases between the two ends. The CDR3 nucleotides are TGCGCCAGCAGCAGGGGGGGTGAAAAACTGTTTTTT. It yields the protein CASSRGGEKLFF.

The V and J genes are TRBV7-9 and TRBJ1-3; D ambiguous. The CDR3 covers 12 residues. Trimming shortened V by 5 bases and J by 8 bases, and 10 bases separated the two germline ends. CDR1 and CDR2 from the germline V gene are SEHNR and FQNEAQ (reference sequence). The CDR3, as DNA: TGTGCCAGCAGCGCTGGGAGGGACACCATATATTTT. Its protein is CASSAGRDTIYF.

The DNA of the CDR3 is TGTGCCAGCAGCTTAGACGGGGGGACCTACAATGAGCAGTTCTTC. Translation: CASSLDGGTYNEQFF. The chain is built from TRBV7-6 and TRBJ2-1; 7 bases align to TRBD2. J was trimmed by 2 bases and V by 1 base; bases with no gene match: 2. Germline V gene data show CDR1 as SGHVS and CDR2 as FNYEAQ. The CDR3 spans 15 residues.

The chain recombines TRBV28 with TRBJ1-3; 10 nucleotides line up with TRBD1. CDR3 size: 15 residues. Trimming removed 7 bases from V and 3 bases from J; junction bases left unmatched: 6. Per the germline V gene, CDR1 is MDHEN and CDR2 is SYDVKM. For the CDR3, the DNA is TGTGCCAGCACCTCGGGACAGGGGAATGGAAACACCATATATTTT. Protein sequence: CASTSGQGNGNTIYF. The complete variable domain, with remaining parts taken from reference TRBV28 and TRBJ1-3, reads DVKVTQSSRYLVKRTGEKVFLECVQDMDHENMFWYRQDPGLGLRLIYFSYDVKMKEKGDIPEGYSVSREKKERFSLILESASTNQTSMYLCASTSGQGNGNTIYFGEGSWLTVV.

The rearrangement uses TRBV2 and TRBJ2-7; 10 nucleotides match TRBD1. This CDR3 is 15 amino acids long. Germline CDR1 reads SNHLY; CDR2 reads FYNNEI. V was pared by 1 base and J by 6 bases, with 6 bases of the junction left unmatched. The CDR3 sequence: CASSEVGTGAPEQYF. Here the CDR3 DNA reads TGTGCCAGCAGTGAAGTAGGGACAGGGGCACCCGAGCAGTACTTC.

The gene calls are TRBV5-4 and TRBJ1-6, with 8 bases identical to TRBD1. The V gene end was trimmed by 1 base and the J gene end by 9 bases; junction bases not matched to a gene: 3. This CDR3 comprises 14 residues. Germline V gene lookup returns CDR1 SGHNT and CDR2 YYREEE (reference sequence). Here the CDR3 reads CASSLQGARSPLHF. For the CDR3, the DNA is TGTGCCAGCAGCTTGCAGGGGGCGCGTTCACCCCTCCACTTT.

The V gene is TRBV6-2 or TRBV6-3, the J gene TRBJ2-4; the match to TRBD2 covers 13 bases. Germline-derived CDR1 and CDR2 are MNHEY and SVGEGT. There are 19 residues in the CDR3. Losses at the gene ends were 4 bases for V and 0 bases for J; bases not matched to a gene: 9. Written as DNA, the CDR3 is TGTGCCAGCAGTTCCGGACTAGCGGGGGCCCTTTTAGCCAAAAACATTCAGTACTTC. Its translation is CASSSGLAGALLAKNIQYF.

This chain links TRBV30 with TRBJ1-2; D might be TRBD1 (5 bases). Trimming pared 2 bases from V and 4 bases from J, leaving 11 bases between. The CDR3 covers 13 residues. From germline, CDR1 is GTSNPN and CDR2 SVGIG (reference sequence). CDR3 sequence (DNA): TGTGCCTGGAGTCCCCCGGGGGGCTATGGCTACACCTTC. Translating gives CAWSPPGGYGYTF.

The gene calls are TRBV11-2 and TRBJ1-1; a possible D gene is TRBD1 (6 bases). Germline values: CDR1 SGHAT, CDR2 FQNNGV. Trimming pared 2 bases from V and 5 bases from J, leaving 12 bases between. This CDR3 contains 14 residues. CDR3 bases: TGTGCCAGCAGCTTATTCACCACAGGGACTGAAGCTTTCTTT. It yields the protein CASSLFTTGTEAFF.

The CDR3 spells CASRPPGGNSPLHF. As DNA, the CDR3 is TGTGCCAGCAGGCCCCCAGGAGGTAATTCACCCCTCCACTTT. The chain recombines TRBV28 with TRBJ1-6; D unclear. Trimming removed 6 bases from V and 6 bases from J, with 12 bases in between. The CDR3 is 14 amino acids. Germline-derived CDR1 and CDR2 are MDHEN and SYDVKM.

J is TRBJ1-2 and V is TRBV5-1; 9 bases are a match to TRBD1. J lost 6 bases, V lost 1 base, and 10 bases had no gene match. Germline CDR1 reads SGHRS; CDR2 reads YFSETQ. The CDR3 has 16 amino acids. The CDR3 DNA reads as TGCGCCAGCAGCTTGACAGGGGGCCCCGGGGAAAATGGCTACACCTTC. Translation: CASSLTGGPGENGYTF.

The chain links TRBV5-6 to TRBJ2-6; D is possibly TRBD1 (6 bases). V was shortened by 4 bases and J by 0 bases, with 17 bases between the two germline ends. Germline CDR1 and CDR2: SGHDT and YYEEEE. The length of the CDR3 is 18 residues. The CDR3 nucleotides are TGTGCCAGCAGCGCCCAAGCACACAGGGTCTCTGGGGCCAACGTCCTGACTTTC. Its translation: CASSAQAHRVSGANVLTF.

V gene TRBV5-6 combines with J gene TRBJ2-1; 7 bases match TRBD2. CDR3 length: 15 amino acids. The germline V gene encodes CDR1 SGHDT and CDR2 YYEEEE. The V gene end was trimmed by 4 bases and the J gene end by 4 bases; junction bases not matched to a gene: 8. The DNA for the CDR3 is TGTGCCAGCAGCCCCATCCTAGCGGTTTACAATGAGCAGTTCTTC. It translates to CASSPILAVYNEQFF.

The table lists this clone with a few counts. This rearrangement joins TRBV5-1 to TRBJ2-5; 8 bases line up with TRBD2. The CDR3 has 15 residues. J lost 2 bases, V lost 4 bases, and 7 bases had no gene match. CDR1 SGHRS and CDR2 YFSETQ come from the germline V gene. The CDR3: CASSTRGGWQETQYF. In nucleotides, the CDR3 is TGCGCCAGCAGCACCCGCGGGGGGTGGCAAGAGACCCAGTACTTC.

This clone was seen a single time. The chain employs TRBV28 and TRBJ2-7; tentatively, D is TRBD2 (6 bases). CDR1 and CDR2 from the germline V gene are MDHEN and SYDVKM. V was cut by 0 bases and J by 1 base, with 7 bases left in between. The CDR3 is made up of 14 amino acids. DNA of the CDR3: TGTGCCAGCAGTTTATGGGGAGGTTCCTACGAGCAGTACTTC. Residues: CASSLWGGSYEQYF.

CDR3 in DNA: TGTGCCAGCAAGATAGGGACAGGGAACACTGAAGCTTTCTTT. It encodes CASKIGTGNTEAFF. The V call is TRBV6-5, the J call TRBJ1-1; TRBD1 matches at 8 bases. Germline V lookup: CDR1 MNHEY, CDR2 SVGAGI. The V gene end was trimmed by 7 bases and the J gene end by 1 base; junction bases not matched to a gene: 5. The CDR3 sequence is 14 residues long.

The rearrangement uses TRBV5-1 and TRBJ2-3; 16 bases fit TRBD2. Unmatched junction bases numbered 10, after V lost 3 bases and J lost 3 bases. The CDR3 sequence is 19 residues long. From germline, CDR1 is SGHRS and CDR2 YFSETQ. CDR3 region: CASSSTGTSGGAGTDTQYF. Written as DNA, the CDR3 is TGCGCCAGCAGCTCGACCGGGACTAGCGGGGGGGCCGGTACAGATACGCAGTATTTT. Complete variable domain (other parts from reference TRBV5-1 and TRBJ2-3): KAGVTQTPRYLIKTRGQQVTLSCSPISGHRSVSWYQQTPGQGLQFLFEYFSETQRNKGNFPGRFSGRQFSNSRSEMNVSTLELGDSALYLCASSSTGTSGGAGTDTQYFGPGTRLTVL.

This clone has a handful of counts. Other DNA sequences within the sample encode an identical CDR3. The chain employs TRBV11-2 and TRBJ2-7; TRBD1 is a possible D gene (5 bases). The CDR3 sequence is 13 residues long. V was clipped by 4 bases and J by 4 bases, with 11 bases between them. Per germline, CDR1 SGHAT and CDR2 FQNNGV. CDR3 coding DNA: TGTGCCAGCAGCTCCCTAAGGGGATACGAGCAGTACTTC. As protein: CASSSLRGYEQYF.